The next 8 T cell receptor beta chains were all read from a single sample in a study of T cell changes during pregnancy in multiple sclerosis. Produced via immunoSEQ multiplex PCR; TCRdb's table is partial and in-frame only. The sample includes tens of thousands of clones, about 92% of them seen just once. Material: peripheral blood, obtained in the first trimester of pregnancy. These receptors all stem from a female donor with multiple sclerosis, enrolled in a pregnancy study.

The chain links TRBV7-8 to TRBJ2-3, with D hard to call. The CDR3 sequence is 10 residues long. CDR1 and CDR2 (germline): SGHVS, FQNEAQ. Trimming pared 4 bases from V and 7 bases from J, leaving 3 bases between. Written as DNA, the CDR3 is TGTGCCAGCAGCTCCAATACGCAGTATTTT. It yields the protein CASSSNTQYF.

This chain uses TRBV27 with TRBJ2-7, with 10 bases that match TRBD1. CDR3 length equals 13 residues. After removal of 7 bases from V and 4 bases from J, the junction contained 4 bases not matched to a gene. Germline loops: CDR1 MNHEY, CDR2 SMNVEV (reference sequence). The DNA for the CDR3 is TGTGCCAGCAAGGGACAGGGGTTTTACGAGCAGTACTTC. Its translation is CASKGQGFYEQYF.

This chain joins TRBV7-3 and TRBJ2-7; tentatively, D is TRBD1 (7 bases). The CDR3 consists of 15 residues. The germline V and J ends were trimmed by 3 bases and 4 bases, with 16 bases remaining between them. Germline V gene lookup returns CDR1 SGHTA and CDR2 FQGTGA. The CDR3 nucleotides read TGTGCCAGCAGCTTGGATTCGACAGGGACTTACGAGCAGTACTTC. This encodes CASSLDSTGTYEQYF.

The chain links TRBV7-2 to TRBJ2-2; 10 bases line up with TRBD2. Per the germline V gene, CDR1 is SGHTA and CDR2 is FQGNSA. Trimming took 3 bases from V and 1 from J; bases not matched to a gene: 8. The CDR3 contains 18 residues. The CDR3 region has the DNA TGTGCCAGCAGCTTCAGGCACTTAGCGGGGGGGAACACCGGGGAGCTGTTTTTT. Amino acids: CASSFRHLAGGNTGELFF.

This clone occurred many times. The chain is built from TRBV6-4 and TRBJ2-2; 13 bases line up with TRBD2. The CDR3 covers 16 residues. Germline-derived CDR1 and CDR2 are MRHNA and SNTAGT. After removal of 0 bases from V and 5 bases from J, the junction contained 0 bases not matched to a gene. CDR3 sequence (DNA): TGTGCCAGCAGTGACTCGACTAGCGGGGGGACCGGGGAGCTGTTTTTT. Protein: CASSDSTSGGTGELFF.

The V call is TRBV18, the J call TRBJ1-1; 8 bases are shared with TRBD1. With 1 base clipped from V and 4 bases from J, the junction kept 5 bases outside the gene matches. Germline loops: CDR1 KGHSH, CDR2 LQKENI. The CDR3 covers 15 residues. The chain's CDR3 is CASSPLTGGGTEAFF. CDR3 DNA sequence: TGTGCCAGCTCACCACTAACAGGGGGTGGCACTGAAGCTTTCTTT. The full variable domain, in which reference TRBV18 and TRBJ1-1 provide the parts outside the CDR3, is NAGVMQNPRHLVRRRGQEARLRCSPMKGHSHVYWYRQLPEEGLKFMVYLQKENIIDESGMPKERFSAEFPKEGPSILRIQQVVRGDSAAYFCASSPLTGGGTEAFFGQGTRLTVV.

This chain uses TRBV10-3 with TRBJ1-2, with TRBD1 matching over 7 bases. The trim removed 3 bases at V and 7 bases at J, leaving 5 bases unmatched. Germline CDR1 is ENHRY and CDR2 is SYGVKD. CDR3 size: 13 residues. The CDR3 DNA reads TGTGCCATCAGTGAACAGGGGCCCCTTGGCTACACCTTC. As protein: CAISEQGPLGYTF.

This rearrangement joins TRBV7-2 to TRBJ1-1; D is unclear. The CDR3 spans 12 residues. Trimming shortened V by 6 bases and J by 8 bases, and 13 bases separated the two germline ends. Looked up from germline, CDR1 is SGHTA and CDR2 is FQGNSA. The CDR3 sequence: CASRPTGWEAFF. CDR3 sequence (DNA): TGTGCCAGCAGACCCACGGGGTGGGAAGCTTTCTTT.